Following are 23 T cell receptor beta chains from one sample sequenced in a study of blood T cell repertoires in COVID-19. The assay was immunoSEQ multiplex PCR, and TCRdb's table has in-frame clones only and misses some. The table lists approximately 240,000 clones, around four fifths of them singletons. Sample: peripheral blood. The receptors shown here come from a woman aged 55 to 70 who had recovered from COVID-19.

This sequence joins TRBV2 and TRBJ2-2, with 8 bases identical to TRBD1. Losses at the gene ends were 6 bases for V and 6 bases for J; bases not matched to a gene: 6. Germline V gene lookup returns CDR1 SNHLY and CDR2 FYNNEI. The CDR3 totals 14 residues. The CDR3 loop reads CASRSDRGAGELFF. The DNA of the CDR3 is TGTGCCAGCAGAAGCGACAGGGGCGCCGGGGAGCTGTTTTTT.

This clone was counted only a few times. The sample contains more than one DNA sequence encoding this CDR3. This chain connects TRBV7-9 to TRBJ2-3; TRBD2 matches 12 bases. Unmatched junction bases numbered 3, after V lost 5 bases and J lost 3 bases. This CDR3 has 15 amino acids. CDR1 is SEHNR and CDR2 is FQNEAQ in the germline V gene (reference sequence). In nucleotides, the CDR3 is TGTGCCAGCAGCCCTAGCGGGGGGGCGACAGATACGCAGTATTTT. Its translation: CASSPSGGATDTQYF.

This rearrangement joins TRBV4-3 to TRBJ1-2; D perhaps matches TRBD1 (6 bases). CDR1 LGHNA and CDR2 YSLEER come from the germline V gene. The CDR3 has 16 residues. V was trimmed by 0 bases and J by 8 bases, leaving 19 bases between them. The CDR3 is CASSQEVRGGFDGYTF. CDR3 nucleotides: TGCGCCAGCAGCCAAGAGGTCAGGGGAGGGTTCGACGGCTACACCTTC.

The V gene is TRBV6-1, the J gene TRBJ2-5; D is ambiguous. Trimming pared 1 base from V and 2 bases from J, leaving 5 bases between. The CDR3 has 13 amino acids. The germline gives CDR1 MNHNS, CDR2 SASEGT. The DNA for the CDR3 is TGTGCCAGCAGTGAAGGAGCTCAAGAGACCCAGTACTTC. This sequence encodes CASSEGAQETQYF.

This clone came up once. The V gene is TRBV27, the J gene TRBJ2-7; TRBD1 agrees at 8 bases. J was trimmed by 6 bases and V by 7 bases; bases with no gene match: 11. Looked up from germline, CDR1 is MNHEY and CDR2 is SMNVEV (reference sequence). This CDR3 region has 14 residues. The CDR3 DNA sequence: TGTGCCAGCACCCCGGACAGGGTTTCACGCGAGCAGTACTTC. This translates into CASTPDRVSREQYF.

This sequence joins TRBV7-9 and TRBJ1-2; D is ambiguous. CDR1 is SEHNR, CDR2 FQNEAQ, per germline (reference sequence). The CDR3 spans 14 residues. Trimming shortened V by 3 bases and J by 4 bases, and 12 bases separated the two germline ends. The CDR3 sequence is CASSFEAGLYGYTF. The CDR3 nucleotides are TGTGCCAGCAGCTTCGAGGCGGGCCTCTATGGCTACACCTTC. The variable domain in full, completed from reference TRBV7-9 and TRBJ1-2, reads DTGVSQNPRHKITKRGQNVTFRCDPISEHNRLYWYRQTLGQGPEFLTYFQNEAQLEKSRLLSDRFSAERPKGSFSTLEIQRTEQGDSAMYLCASSFEAGLYGYTFGSGTRLTVV.

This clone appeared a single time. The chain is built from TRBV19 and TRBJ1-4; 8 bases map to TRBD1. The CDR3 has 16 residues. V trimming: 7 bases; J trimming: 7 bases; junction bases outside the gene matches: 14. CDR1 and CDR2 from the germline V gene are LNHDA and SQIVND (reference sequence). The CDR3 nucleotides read TGTGCCAGTAATCACCAGGGGGCCGGTGGCTTTGAAAAACTGTTTTTT. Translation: CASNHQGAGGFEKLFF. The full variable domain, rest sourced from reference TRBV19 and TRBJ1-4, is DGGITQSPKYLFRKEGQNVTLSCEQNLNHDAMYWYRQDPGQGLRLIYYSQIVNDFQKGDIAEGYSVSREKKESFPLTVTSAQKNPTAFYLCASNHQGAGGFEKLFFGSGTQLSVL.

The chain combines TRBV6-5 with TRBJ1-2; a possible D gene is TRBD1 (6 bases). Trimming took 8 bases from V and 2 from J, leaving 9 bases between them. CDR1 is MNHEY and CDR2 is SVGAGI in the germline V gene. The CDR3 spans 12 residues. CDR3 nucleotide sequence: TGTGCCAGCTCCAGGGGCAACTATGGCTACACCTTC. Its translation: CASSRGNYGYTF.

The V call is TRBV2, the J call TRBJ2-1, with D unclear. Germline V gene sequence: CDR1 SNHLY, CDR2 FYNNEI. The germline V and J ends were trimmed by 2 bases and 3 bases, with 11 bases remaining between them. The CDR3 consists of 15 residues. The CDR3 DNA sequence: TGTGCCAGCAGTGAAAAAGCTGAAGTCTACAATGAGCAGTTCTTC. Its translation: CASSEKAEVYNEQFF.

The CDR3 coding sequence is TGCGCCATAAGGGCAGGGGGCTTCCAAGAGACCCAGTACTTC. Encoded protein: CAIRAGGFQETQYF. The chain employs TRBV23-1 and TRBJ2-5, with 8 bases aligning to TRBD1. TRBV23-1 is identified as an open reading frame with a role that is uncertain. The CDR3 loop spans 14 amino acids. V was clipped by 10 bases and J by 1 base; unmatched bases: 8.

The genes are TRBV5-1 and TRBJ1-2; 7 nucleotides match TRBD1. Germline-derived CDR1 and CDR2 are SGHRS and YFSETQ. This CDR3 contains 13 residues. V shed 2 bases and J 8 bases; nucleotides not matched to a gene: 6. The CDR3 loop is CASSFGTDNGYTF. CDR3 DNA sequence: TGCGCCAGCAGCTTCGGGACAGATAACGGCTACACCTTC.

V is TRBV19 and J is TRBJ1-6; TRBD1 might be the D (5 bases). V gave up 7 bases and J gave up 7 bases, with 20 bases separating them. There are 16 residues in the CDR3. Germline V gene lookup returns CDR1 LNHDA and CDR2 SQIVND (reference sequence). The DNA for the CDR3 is TGTGCCAGTAAGAGGACGACCCAGGGAGGGAATTCACCCCTCCACTTT. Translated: CASKRTTQGGNSPLHF.

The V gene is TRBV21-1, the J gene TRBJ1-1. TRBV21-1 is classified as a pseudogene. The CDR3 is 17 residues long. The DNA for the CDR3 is TGTGCCAGCAGCTGGTGGGGACAAAGCGGGAGAAACACTGAAGCTTTCTTT. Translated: CASSWWGQSGRNTEAFF.

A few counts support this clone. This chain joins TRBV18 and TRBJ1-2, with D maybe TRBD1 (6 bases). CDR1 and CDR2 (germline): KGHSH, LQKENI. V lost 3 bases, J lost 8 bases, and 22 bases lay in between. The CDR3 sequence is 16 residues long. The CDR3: CASSPNPGGTILGYTF. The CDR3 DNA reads TGTGCCAGCTCACCTAACCCGGGGGGCACGATATTGGGCTACACCTTC.

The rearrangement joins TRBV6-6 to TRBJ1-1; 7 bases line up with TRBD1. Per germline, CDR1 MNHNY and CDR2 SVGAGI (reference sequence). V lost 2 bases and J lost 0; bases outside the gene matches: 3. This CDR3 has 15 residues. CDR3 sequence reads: CASSYQGGMNTEAFF. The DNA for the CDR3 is TGTGCCAGCAGTTACCAGGGGGGCATGAACACTGAAGCTTTCTTT.

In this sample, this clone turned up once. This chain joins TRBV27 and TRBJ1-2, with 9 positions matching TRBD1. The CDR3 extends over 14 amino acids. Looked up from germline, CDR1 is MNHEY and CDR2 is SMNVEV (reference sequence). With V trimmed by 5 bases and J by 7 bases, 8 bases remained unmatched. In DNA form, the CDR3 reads TGTGCCAGCAGTACGACGCACAGGGGGCTTGGCTACACCTTC. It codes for CASSTTHRGLGYTF.

CDR3 residues: CASRSGGSSYNEQFF. CDR3 nucleotides: TGCGCCAGCAGGTCTGGGGGCTCCTCCTACAATGAGCAGTTCTTC. The chain is built from TRBV5-1 and TRBJ2-1; possibly TRBD1 for D (6 bases). The V end lost 5 bases, the J end lost 0 bases, and 12 bases lay between the germline ends. From germline, CDR1 is SGHRS and CDR2 YFSETQ. The CDR3 length is 15 residues.

CDR3 amino acids: CASSYKYWGGRQPQHF. DNA for the CDR3: TGTGCCAGCAGTTACAAGTATTGGGGGGGCCGGCAGCCCCAGCATTTT. This chain connects TRBV6-2 or TRBV6-3 to TRBJ1-5, with a weak D call TRBD1 (6 bases). With 2 bases removed from V and 7 bases from J, the gap between germline ends came to 18 bases. Germline V gene lookup returns CDR1 MNHEY and CDR2 SVGEGT. The CDR3 is made up of 16 amino acids.

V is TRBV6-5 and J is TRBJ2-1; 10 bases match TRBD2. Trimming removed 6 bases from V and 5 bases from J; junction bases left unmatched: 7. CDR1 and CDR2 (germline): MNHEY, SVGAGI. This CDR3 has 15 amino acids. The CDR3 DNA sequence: TGTGCCAGCAGGATATCTAGCGGGGGCAACAATGAGCAGTTCTTC. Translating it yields CASRISSGGNNEQFF.

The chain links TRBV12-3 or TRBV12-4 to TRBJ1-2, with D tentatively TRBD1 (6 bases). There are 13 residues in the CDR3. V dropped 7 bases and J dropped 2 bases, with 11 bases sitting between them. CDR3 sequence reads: CASTRGQNYGYTF. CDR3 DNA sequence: TGTGCCAGCACCCGGGGACAAAACTATGGCTACACCTTC.

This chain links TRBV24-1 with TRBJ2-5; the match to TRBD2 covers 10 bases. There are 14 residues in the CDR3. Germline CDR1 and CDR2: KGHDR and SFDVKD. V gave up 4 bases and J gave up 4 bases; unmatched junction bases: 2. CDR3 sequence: CATSDPSGGETQYF. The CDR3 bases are TGTGCCACCAGTGACCCTAGCGGGGGAGAGACCCAGTACTTC.

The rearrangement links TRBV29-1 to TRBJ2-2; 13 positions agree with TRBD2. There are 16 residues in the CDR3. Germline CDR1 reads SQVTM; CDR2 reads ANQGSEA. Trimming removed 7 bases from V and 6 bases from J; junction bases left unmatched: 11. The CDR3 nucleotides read TGCAGCGGCTTTCCACTAGCGGGGGGGTATTCCGGGGAGCTGTTTTTT. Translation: CSGFPLAGGYSGELFF.

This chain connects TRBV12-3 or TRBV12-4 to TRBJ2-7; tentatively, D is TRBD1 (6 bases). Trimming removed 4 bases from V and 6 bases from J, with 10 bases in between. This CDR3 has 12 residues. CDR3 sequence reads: CASSYRAGEQYF. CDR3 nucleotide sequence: TGTGCCAGCAGTTACAGGGCGGGCGAGCAGTACTTC.